The T cell receptor beta chain under discussion was sequenced for a study of CD8+CD57+ T cells in acquired aplastic anemia. TCR beta VDJ combinations and CDR3 sequences were profiled from genomic DNA. TCRdb re-called the reads with MiXCR, one entry per CDR3 protein. The table lists some 170,000 distinct CDR3 sequences, nearly 65% of them singletons. CD8+CD57+ cell expansion had been shown by flow cytometry in patients chosen for sequencing. V lost 6 bases to trimming and J lost 8 bases, with 13 bases between them. The CDR3 has 13 residues. The germline gives CDR1 LNHDA, CDR2 SQIVND (reference sequence).

The chain uses TRBV19 and TRBJ2-2; perhaps TRBD1 as D (6 bases). The receptor comes from a human donor with aplastic anemia. The sequenced material came from sorted CD4+, CD8+, or CD8+CD57+ T cells (not recorded which) from PBMCs. In DNA, the CDR3 is TGTGCCAGTAGCCACACAGGGAGAGGGGAGCTGTTTTTT. This gives the protein CASSHTGRGELFF. The entire variable domain, with the rest obtained from reference TRBV19 and TRBJ2-2, is as follows: DGGITQSPKYLFRKEGQNVTLSCEQNLNHDAMYWYRQDPGQGLRLIYYSQIVNDFQKGDIAEGYSVSREKKESFPLTVTSAQKNPTAFYLCASSHTGRGELFFGEGSRLTVL.